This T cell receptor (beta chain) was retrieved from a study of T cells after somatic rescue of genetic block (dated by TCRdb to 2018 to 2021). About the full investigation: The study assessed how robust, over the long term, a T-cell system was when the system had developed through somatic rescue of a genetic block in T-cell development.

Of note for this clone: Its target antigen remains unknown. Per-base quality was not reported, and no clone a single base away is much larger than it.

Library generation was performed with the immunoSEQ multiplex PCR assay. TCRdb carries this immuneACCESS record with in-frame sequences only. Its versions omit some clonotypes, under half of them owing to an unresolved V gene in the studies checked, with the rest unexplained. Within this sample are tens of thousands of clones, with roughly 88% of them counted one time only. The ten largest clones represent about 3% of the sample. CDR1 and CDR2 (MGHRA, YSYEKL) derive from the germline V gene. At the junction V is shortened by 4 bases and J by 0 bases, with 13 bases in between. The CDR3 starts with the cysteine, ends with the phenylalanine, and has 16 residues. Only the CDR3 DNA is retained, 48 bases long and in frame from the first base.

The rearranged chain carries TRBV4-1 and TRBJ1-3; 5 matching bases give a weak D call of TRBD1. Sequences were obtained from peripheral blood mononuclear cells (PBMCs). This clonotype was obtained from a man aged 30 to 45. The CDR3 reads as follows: CASSPRGESSGNTIYF. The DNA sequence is TGCGCCAGCAGCCCCAGAGGGGAGAGCTCTGGAAACACCATATATTTT.